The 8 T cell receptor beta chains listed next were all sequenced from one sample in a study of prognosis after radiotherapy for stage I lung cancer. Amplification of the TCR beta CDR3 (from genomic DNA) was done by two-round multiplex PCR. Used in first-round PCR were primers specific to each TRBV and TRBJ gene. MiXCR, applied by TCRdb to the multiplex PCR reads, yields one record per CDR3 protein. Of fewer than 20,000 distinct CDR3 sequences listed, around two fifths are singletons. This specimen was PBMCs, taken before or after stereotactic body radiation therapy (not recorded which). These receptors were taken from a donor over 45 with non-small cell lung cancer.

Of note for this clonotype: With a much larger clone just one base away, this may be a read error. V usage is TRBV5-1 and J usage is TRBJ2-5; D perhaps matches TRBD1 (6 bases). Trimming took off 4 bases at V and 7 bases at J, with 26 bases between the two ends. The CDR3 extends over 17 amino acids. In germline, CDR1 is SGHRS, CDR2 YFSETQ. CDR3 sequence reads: CASSRTVNEGLLVTQYF. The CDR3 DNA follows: TGCGCCAGCAGCCGGACAGTGAATGAAGGGCTGCTTGTGACCCAGTACTTC.

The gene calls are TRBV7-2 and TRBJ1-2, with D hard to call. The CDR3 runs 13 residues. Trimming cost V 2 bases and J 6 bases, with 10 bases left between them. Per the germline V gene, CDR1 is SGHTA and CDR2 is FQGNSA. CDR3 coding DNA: TGTGCCAGCAGCTTAAGTCCATCCCATGGCTACACCTTC. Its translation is CASSLSPSHGYTF.

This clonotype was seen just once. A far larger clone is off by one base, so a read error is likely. The CDR3 DNA is TGTGCCACCAGTGAGAGGCCCGTTTATGGCTACACCTTC. Amino acid sequence: CATSERPVYGYTF. The chain combines TRBV24-1 with TRBJ1-2; D is unresolved. Germline-derived CDR1 and CDR2 are KGHDR and SFDVKD. The CDR3 sequence is 13 residues long. Trimming left V 4 bases short and J 5 bases short, with 10 bases between.

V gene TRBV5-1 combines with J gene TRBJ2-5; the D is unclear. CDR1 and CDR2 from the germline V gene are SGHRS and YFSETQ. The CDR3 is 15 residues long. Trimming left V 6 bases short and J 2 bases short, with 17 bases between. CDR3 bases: TGCGCCAGCAAGAACAATGCAGGAGAGCAAGAGACCCAGTACTTC. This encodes CASKNNAGEQETQYF.

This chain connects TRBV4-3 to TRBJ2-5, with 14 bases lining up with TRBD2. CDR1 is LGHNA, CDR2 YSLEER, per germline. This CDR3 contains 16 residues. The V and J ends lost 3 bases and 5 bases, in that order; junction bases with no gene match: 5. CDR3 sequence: CASSQRLAGGHETQYF. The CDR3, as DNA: TGCGCCAGCAGCCAGAGACTAGCGGGGGGGCACGAGACCCAGTACTTC.

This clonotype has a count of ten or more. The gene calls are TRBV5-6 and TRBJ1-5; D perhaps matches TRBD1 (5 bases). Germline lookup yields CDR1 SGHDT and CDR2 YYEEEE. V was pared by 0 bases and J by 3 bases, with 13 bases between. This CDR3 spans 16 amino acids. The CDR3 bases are TGTGCCAGCAGCTTGGGCCGACAGATATTCAATCAGCCCCAGCATTTT. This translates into CASSLGRQIFNQPQHF.

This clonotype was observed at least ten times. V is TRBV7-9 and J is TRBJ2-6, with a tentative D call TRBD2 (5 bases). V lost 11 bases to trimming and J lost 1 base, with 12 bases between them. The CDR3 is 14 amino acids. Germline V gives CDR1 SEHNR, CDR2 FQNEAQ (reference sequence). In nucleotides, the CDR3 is TGTGCCGAGGCGGGCAGATCTGGGGCCAACGTCCTGACTTTC. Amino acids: CAEAGRSGANVLTF.

The CDR3: CASRGRSYVYTF. For the CDR3, the DNA is TGTGCCAGCCGTGGACGGTCCTATGTCTATACCTTC. The V and J genes are TRBV12-3 or TRBV12-4 and TRBJ1-2, with unresolved D. CDR3 size: 12 residues. Trimming took off 8 bases at V and 14 bases at J, with 21 bases between the two ends.